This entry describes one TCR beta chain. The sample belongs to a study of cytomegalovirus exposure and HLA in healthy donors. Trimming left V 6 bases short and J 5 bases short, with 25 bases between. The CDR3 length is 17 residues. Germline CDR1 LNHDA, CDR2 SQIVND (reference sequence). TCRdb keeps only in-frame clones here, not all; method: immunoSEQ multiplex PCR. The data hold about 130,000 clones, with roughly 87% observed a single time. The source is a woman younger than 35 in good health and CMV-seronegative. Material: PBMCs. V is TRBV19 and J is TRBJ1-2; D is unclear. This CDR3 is CASSTDQSRRSWYGYTF. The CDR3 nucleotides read TGTGCCAGTAGCACCGACCAGAGCCGGCGGTCATGGTATGGCTACACCTTC.